This T cell receptor (beta chain) was recorded in a study of T cell responses to AZD1222 COVID-19 vaccine. TCRdb's copy holds only in-frame clones and misses some; the assay was immunoSEQ multiplex PCR. The sample lists about 110,000 clones, around nine tenths occurring once. Notes on the study in general: Dominant at 160-218 and 743-854, vaccine-associated CD4 TCRs also spanned spike. There were repertoire samples only from the period after the peak T cell response. Clonal diversity may have been underestimated in mostly white British donors.

For this clone: Its antigen remains unknown.

The length of the CDR3 is 14 residues. V was shortened by 1 base and J by 4 bases, with 8 bases between the two germline ends. CDR1 is SGHDN and CDR2 is FVKESK in the germline V gene. Sample: peripheral blood, taken on day 0 of MenACWY control vaccination. The chain joins TRBV14 to TRBJ1-3; D call uncertain. This TCR derives from an adult in good health. The CDR3 region is CASSQGGIGNTIYF. CDR3 in DNA: TGTGCCAGCAGCCAAGGAGGGATCGGAAACACCATATATTTT.